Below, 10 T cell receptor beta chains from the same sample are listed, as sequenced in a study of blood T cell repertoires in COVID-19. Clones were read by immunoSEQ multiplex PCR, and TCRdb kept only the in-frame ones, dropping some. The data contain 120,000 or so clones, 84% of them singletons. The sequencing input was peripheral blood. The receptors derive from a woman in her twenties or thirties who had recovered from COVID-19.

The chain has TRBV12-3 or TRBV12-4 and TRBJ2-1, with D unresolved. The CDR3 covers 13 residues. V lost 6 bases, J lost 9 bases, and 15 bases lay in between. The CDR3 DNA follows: TGTGCCAGCAGAGCTACAGTTTTGAGTGAGCAGTTCTTC. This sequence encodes CASRATVLSEQFF.

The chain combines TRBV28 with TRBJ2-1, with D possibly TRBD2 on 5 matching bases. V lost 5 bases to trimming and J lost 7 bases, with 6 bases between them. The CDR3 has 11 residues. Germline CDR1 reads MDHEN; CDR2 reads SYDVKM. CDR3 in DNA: TGTGCCAGCAGTCGGAGGAATGAGCAGTTCTTC. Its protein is CASSRRNEQFF. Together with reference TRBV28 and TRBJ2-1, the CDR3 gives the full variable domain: DVKVTQSSRYLVKRTGEKVFLECVQDMDHENMFWYRQDPGLGLRLIYFSYDVKMKEKGDIPEGYSVSREKKERFSLILESASTNQTSMYLCASSRRNEQFFGPGTRLTVL.

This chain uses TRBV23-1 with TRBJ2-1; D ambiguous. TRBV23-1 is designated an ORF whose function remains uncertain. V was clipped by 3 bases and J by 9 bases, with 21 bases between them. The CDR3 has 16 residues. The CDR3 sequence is CASSQSPDFLMSEQFF. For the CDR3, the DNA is TGCGCCAGCAGTCAGTCCCCAGACTTTCTGATGAGTGAGCAGTTCTTC.

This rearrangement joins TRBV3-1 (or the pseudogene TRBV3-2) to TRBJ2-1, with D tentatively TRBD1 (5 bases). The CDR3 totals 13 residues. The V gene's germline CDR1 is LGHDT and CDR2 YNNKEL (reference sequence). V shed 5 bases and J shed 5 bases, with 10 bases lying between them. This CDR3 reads CASSSYRNNEQFF. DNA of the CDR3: TGTGCCAGCAGCTCTTACAGGAACAATGAGCAGTTCTTC.

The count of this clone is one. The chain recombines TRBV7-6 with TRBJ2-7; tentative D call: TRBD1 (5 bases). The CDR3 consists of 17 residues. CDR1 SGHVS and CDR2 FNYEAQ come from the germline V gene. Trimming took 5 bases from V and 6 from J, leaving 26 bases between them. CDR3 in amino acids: CASSPRVGPAVRGEQYF. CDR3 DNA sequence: TGTGCCAGCAGCCCCAGGGTCGGGCCAGCAGTTCGTGGCGAGCAGTACTTC.

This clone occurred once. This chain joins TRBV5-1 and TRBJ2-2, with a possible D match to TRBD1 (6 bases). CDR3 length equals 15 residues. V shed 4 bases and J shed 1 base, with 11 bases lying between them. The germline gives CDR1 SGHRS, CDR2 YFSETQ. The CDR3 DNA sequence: TGCGCCAGCAGCATGGACAGCCGGAACACCGGGGAGCTGTTTTTT. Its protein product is CASSMDSRNTGELFF.

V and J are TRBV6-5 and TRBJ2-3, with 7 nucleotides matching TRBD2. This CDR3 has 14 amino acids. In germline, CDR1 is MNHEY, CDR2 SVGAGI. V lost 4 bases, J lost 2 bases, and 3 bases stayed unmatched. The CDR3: CASSFSGYTDTQYF. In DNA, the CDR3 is TGTGCCAGCAGTTTTAGCGGGTACACAGATACGCAGTATTTT.

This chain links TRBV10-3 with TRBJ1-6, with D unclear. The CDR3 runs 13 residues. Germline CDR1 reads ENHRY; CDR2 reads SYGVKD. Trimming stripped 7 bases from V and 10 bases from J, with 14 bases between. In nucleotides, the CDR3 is TGTGCCATCACGGTCGGCAGCGGGTCACCCCTCCACTTT. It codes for CAITVGSGSPLHF.

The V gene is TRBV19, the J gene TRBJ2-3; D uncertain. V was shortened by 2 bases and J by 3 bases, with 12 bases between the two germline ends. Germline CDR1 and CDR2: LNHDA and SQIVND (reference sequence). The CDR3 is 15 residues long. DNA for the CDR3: TGTGCCAGTAGTATAAGTCAGTTGGAGACAGATACGCAGTATTTT. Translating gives CASSISQLETDTQYF. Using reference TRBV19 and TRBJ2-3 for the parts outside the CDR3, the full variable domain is DGGITQSPKYLFRKEGQNVTLSCEQNLNHDAMYWYRQDPGQGLRLIYYSQIVNDFQKGDIAEGYSVSREKKESFPLTVTSAQKNPTAFYLCASSISQLETDTQYFGPGTRLTVL.

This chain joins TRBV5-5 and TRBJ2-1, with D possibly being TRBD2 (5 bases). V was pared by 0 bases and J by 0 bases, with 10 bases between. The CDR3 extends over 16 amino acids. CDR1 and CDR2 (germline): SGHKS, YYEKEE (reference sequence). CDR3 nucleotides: TGTGCCAGCAGCTTGGTTTCGGGAATCTCCTACAATGAGCAGTTCTTC. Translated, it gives CASSLVSGISYNEQFF.